This is a list of T cell receptor beta chains from one sample in a study of T cell repertoires in cytomegalovirus infection. TCRdb re-analysed the reads in MiXCR, keeping a single row per CDR3 protein. This table has a few hundred thousand distinct CDR3 sequences, roughly an eighth appearing once. Source material: PBMCs. The receptors stem from a human donor in good health (CMV status not recorded). Some clones in this sample may be carry-over from other donors' samples. Each CDR3 is given with its conserved first and last residue. D genes are given only for firm matches. Not every row has a clone size; where given, it reads once, few, many or a size class.

j_gene,len,abundance,d_gene,v_gene,CDR3nt,CDR3aa
TRBJ2-3,17,many,-,TRBV7-2,TGTGCCAGCAGCTTAGAGGTTAGCAGCGCATCAGGGGATACGCAGTATTTT,CASSLEVSSASGDTQYF
TRBJ2-7,18,-,TRBD1,TRBV6-4,TGTGCCAGCAATGCCCCGACAGGGGTCACTGTCTGGAGCTACGAGCAGTACTTC,CASNAPTGVTVWSYEQYF
TRBJ2-1,14,-,-,TRBV2,TGTGCCAGCGGTGAGGGGGGGGTATACAATGAGCAGTTCTTC,CASGEGGVYNEQFF
TRBJ2-1,16,many,TRBD2,TRBV28,TGTGCCAGCAGTTCACCGGGGGGGAAAACCAACAATGAGCAGTTCTTC,CASSSPGGKTNNEQFF
TRBJ2-6,17,-,-,TRBV10-3,TGTGCCATCAGTGAGTCAGGTCCGGGGACTGGGGCCAACGTCCTGACTTTC,CAISESGPGTGANVLTF
TRBJ2-5,14,few,-,TRBV25-1,TGTGCCAGCAGTGAATGGGCATCAGGGGAGACCCAGTACTTC,CASSEWASGETQYF
TRBJ2-6,14,many,-,TRBV29-1,TGCAGCGTTGAAGAACAGTCTGGGGCCAACGTCCTGACTTTC,CSVEEQSGANVLTF
TRBJ2-2,15,many,TRBD2,TRBV5-4,TGTGCCAGCAGCTTCGGGACTAGCGGACCCGGGGAGCTGTTTTTT,CASSFGTSGPGELFF
TRBJ2-1,16,-,TRBD2,TRBV19,TGTGCCAGTAGTATAGGGGGACTAGCGGGCTCCAATGAGCAGTTCTTC,CASSIGGLAGSNEQFF
TRBJ1-6,15,few,-,TRBV2,TGTGCCAGCAGTCCCGACAGGTTCTATAATTCACCCCTCCACTTT,CASSPDRFYNSPLHF
TRBJ2-5,16,many,-,TRBV7-2,TGTGCCAGCAGCTCCGGCGTAGTAGCCCCCGGCGAGACCCAGTACTTC,CASSSGVVAPGETQYF
TRBJ2-5,14,-,-,TRBV29-1,TGCAGCGTTGATGCGGCAGTTGTCGGGGAGACCCAGTACTTC,CSVDAAVVGETQYF
TRBJ1-5,14,few,-,TRBV20-1,TGCAGTGCTAGCCTCCGGGGTCATGGGCAGCCCCAGCATTTT,CSASLRGHGQPQHF
TRBJ1-1,14,few,-,TRBV2,TGTGCCAGCAGGGGGGAAGGGGTGAACACTGAAGCTTTCTTT,CASRGEGVNTEAFF
TRBJ1-4,14,many,-,TRBV7-8,TGTGCCAGCAACCTATGGGGAATTAATGAAAAACTGTTTTTT,CASNLWGINEKLFF
TRBJ1-5,13,few,-,TRBV20-1,TGCAGTGCTAGAGGGCTGGAAGGCGAACCCCAGCATTTT,CSARGLEGEPQHF
TRBJ1-1,13,-,-,TRBV6-6,TGTGCCAGCAGCATGGGGAGGAACACTGAAGCTTTCTTT,CASSMGRNTEAFF
TRBJ2-2,15,-,-,TRBV5-5,TGTGCCAGCAGCCCATGGCCCTTGGGTGCCGGGGAGCTGTTTTTT,CASSPWPLGAGELFF
TRBJ2-7,13,few,TRBD2,TRBV12-3/TRBV12-4,TGTGCCAGCCGTCGGGGACTATTTTACGAGCAGTACTTC,CASRRGLFYEQYF
TRBJ2-7,13,many,-,TRBV12-3/TRBV12-4,TGTGCCAGCACCAGCAGGGTCCCGTACGAGCAGTACTTC,CASTSRVPYEQYF
TRBJ1-1,18,few,TRBD1,TRBV7-9,TGTGCCAGCAGACCAAATCCGGGACAGGGTATTATGAACACTGAAGCTTTCTTT,CASRPNPGQGIMNTEAFF
TRBJ1-4,14,many,-,TRBV6-5,TGTGCCAGCAGTTACTCGGGGGCAGCAGAAAAACTGTTTTTT,CASSYSGAAEKLFF
TRBJ2-3,16,-,TRBD2,TRBV3-1,TGTGCCAGCAGCCGTCGCGTAGCGGGAGGAGCAGATACGCAGTATTTT,CASSRRVAGGADTQYF
TRBJ2-7,13,many,-,TRBV6-1,TGTGCCAGCAGTGAATTTGGGGGCTACGAGCAGTACTTC,CASSEFGGYEQYF
TRBJ2-2,19,-,-,TRBV9,TGTGCCAGCAGCGTCGGTCGGGGGGCGCCTTCATTAGACACCGGGGAGCTGTTTTTT,CASSVGRGAPSLDTGELFF
TRBJ1-1,13,once,-,TRBV15,TGTGCCACCAGCAGAGATACAGGAAGAGGAGCTTTCTTT,CATSRDTGRGAFF
TRBJ1-1,15,many,-,TRBV28,TGTGCCAGCAGAAAACAGGGAATTCTGAACACTGAAGCTTTCTTT,CASRKQGILNTEAFF
TRBJ2-5,17,-,-,TRBV6-2/TRBV6-3,TGTGCCAGCAGTTCCCCTATCGGCCCTGGGGGCGGAGAGACCCAGTACTTC,CASSSPIGPGGGETQYF
TRBJ1-6,14,-,-,TRBV20-1,TGCAGTGCTAGGCCGCCCGGGTATAATTCACCCCTCCACTTT,CSARPPGYNSPLHF
TRBJ1-1,15,many,-,TRBV6-2/TRBV6-3,TGTGCCAGCAGTTACTCGACTGGGCCTAACACTGAAGCTTTCTTT,CASSYSTGPNTEAFF
TRBJ2-1,16,many,TRBD2,TRBV15,TGTGCCACCAGCCCTAGCGGGAGGGTTGATTACAATGAGCAGTTCTTC,CATSPSGRVDYNEQFF
TRBJ2-1,14,many,TRBD2,TRBV20-1,TGCAGTGCTAGAGAGCAGCGGGAGGGTATTGAGCAGTTCTTC,CSAREQREGIEQFF
TRBJ2-5,14,-,TRBD2,TRBV18,TGTGCCAACTCACGCCTAGCGGCGCAAGAGACCCAGTACTTC,CANSRLAAQETQYF
TRBJ2-3,15,many,TRBD1,TRBV7-9,TGTGCCAGCAGCTCACGACAGGGGCCTGGAGATACGCAGTATTTT,CASSSRQGPGDTQYF
TRBJ2-1,15,few,TRBD2,TRBV5-1,TGCGCCAGCAGCCCGGGACTAGCGGGAGCCAATGAGCAGTTCTTC,CASSPGLAGANEQFF
TRBJ2-7,14,-,-,TRBV24-1,TGTGCCACCAGTGATTCCCCGGGGCCGGACGAGCAGTACTTC,CATSDSPGPDEQYF
TRBJ1-4,14,-,-,TRBV24-1,TGTGCCACCAGTGCGCCCGGGACTTCAGAAAAACTGTTTTTT,CATSAPGTSEKLFF
TRBJ2-1,14,-,-,TRBV27,TGTGCCAGCGCCCGGTGGGGGCGTTTCGATGAGCAGTTCTTC,CASARWGRFDEQFF
TRBJ2-1,15,-,-,TRBV12-3/TRBV12-4,TGTGCCAGCAGTCCGGGACTGGCCCCCTACAATGAGCAGTTCTTC,CASSPGLAPYNEQFF
TRBJ2-3,16,-,-,TRBV28,TGTGCCAGCAGTTTAGGGGACCTCCCAAGGAGAGATACGCAGTATTTT,CASSLGDLPRRDTQYF
TRBJ2-5,14,-,-,TRBV7-2,TGTGCCAGCAGCTTAGTCAGGGAAGGGGAGACCCAGTACTTC,CASSLVREGETQYF
TRBJ2-7,15,many,-,TRBV12-5,TGTGCTAGTGGTTTTACCCAGGGTTTCGTGAACGAGCAGTACTTC,CASGFTQGFVNEQYF
TRBJ1-5,17,many,-,TRBV19,TGTGCCAGTATCAAAAGGTGGGGAAGAGATAGCAATCAGCCCCAGCATTTT,CASIKRWGRDSNQPQHF
TRBJ2-3,18,-,-,TRBV7-2,TGTGCCAGCAGCTTAGTTGGGAGAGGAAAAGGCGGCACAGATACGCAGTATTTT,CASSLVGRGKGGTDTQYF
TRBJ1-1,13,many,TRBD1,TRBV7-8,TGTGCCAGCACATCCGACAGGGCGGCTGAAGCTTTCTTT,CASTSDRAAEAFF
TRBJ1-1,19,-,-,TRBV6-1,TGTGCCAGCACCATCAACGGGGAGCGGGGGGTGACCCCGAACACTGAAGCTTTCTTT,CASTINGERGVTPNTEAFF
TRBJ2-3,13,many,-,TRBV6-1,TGTGCCAGCAGGGATACAGACACAGATACGCAGTATTTT,CASRDTDTDTQYF
TRBJ1-5,14,many,TRBD1,TRBV7-2,TGTGCCAGCAGCTTAGACAGGGGGGGTCAGCCCCAGCATTTT,CASSLDRGGQPQHF
TRBJ1-1,13,many,-,TRBV12-3/TRBV12-4,TGTGCCAGCAGTTACGTGACAGGAGGCTTAGCTTTCTTT,CASSYVTGGLAFF
TRBJ2-1,16,-,-,TRBV2,TGTGCCAGCAGTGAATTTCTGGCAGGGGCCTACAATGAGCAGTTCTTC,CASSEFLAGAYNEQFF
TRBJ1-5,15,few,-,TRBV20-1,TGCAGTGCTAGTTTCCACATCGGGAAGGGGCAGCCCCAGCATTTT,CSASFHIGKGQPQHF
TRBJ2-7,13,once,-,TRBV5-1,TGCGCCAGCAGCCCGGAAGGCTTATACGAGCAGTACTTC,CASSPEGLYEQYF
TRBJ2-5,13,few,-,TRBV28,TGTGCCAGCCACCCGATGGGGGGAGAGACCCAGTACTTC,CASHPMGGETQYF
TRBJ2-5,17,many,-,TRBV7-9,TGTGCCAGCAGCTCTCCCGAAGGACTAACGGCAGTGGAGACCCAGTACTTC,CASSSPEGLTAVETQYF
TRBJ1-3,17,many,-,TRBV19,TGTGCCAGTAGTGCTGGGAACAGCCGGGGACAAGGAAACACCATATATTTT,CASSAGNSRGQGNTIYF
TRBJ1-6,14,many,-,TRBV7-2,TGTGCCAGCAGCTTTACAGAGTATAATTCACCCCTCCACTTT,CASSFTEYNSPLHF
TRBJ2-3,18,many,TRBD2,TRBV14,TGTGCCAGCAGCCCGGATACTCCTAGCGGGGGTCACACAGATACGCAGTATTTT,CASSPDTPSGGHTDTQYF
TRBJ2-5,14,-,TRBD2,TRBV2,TGTGCCAGCAGCGAGGGACTAGCGGCGAAGACCCAGTACTTC,CASSEGLAAKTQYF
TRBJ1-1,15,many,-,TRBV6-1,TGTGCCAGCAGACCTACGACAGGAGCAAACACTGAAGCTTTCTTT,CASRPTTGANTEAFF
TRBJ2-2,15,-,-,TRBV12-3/TRBV12-4,TGTGCCAGCAGTTTAGCGGGAGCTGCCACCGGGGAGCTGTTTTTT,CASSLAGAATGELFF